The 21 T cell receptor beta chains presented below share a single source sample, sequenced in a study of prognosis after radiotherapy for stage I lung cancer. Genomic DNA was the source, and TCR beta CDR3 was amplified from it by two-round multiplex PCR. Round one of PCR was performed, and it used primers specific to each TRBV and TRBJ gene. TCRdb reanalysed the multiplex PCR reads using MiXCR and keeps one entry per CDR3 protein. The data hold around 30,000 distinct CDR3 sequences, with around 34% observed a single time. The sequencing used PBMCs, collected before or after stereotactic body radiation therapy (not recorded which). The source of these receptors is a donor over 45 with non-small cell lung cancer.

This clonotype showed up many times. This chain joins TRBV5-8 and TRBJ1-5; 9 bases match TRBD1. The CDR3 consists of 15 residues. Unmatched junction bases numbered 6, after V lost 2 bases and J lost 6 bases. The germline V gene encodes CDR1 SGHTS and CDR2 YDEGEE. The CDR3 coding sequence is TGTGCCAGCAGCTTAAGGACAGGGGCGACTCAGCCCCAGCATTTT. It specifies CASSLRTGATQPQHF.

This clonotype was counted ten times or more. A clone one base away is much larger, so this may be a read error. The CDR3: CAGRVARSPLHF. CDR3 DNA sequence: TGTGCCGGCAGGGTTGCTCGGTCACCCCTCCACTTT. This chain uses TRBV28 with TRBJ1-6, with a possible D match to TRBD1 (5 bases). CDR1 and CDR2 from the germline V gene are MDHEN and SYDVKM. The length of the CDR3 is 12 residues. The variable domain in full, completed from reference TRBV28 and TRBJ1-6, reads DVKVTQSSRYLVKRTGEKVFLECVQDMDHENMFWYRQDPGLGLRLIYFSYDVKMKEKGDIPEGYSVSREKKERFSLILESASTNQTSMYLCAGRVARSPLHFGNGTRLTVT.

This clonotype was observed at least ten times. The V gene is TRBV27, the J gene TRBJ2-6; the match to TRBD1 covers 7 bases. The CDR3 runs 22 residues. CDR1 is MNHEY and CDR2 is SMNVEV in the germline V gene (reference sequence). The V segment lost 1 base and the J segment 0 bases; nucleotides outside the gene matches: 18. The CDR3 is CASSLFGSQPTGPSSGANVLTF. The DNA for the CDR3 is TGTGCCAGCAGTTTATTCGGGTCACAACCGACAGGGCCCAGCTCTGGGGCCAACGTCCTGACTTTC. Looking up the rest from reference TRBV27 and TRBJ2-6 gives the full variable domain: EAQVTQNPRYLITVTGKKLTVTCSQNMNHEYMSWYRQDPGLGLRQIYYSMNVEVTDKGDVPEGYKVSRKEKRNFPLILESPSPNQTSLYFCASSLFGSQPTGPSSGANVLTFGAGSRLTVL.

This clonotype was counted many times. The chain is built from TRBV9 and TRBJ1-1; D perhaps matches TRBD1 (6 bases). The ends were cut back, 0 bases at V and 8 bases at J, with 11 bases in the middle. This CDR3 contains 13 residues. CDR1 and CDR2 from the germline V gene are SGDLS and YYNGEE. The CDR3 nucleotides are TGTGCCAGCAGCGTAGTAAGTGGACAGGAAGCTTTCTTT. Translating it yields CASSVVSGQEAFF.

For this clonotype: One base separates it from a far larger clone, so it is likely a read error. The rearrangement links TRBV6-5 to TRBJ1-2; 11 bases are shared with TRBD1. In germline, CDR1 is MNHEY, CDR2 SVGAGI. This CDR3 is built from 16 residues. The CDR3 region is CASSDSADRGPYGYTF. The CDR3 DNA reads as TGTGCCAGCAGTGACTCGGCGGACAGGGGGCCCTATGGCTACACCTTC.

Ten or more counts support this clonotype. The V gene is TRBV6-1, the J gene TRBJ2-3; D is possibly TRBD2 (6 bases). The CDR3 runs 16 residues. Germline CDR1 and CDR2: MNHNS and SASEGT. V was pared by 1 base and J by 1 base, with 12 bases between. The CDR3 DNA sequence: TGTGCCAGCAGTGAAGGGCAGGGAGGAGGCACAGATACGCAGTATTTT. Translation gives CASSEGQGGGTDTQYF.

This clonotype came up many times. The chain couples TRBV18 to TRBJ2-5; the D gene is possibly TRBD1 (5 bases). Germline V gene sequence: CDR1 KGHSH, CDR2 LQKENI. Trimming stripped 3 bases from V and 5 bases from J, with 13 bases between. This CDR3 is built from 14 residues. CDR3 in DNA: TGTGCCAGCTCACCTGATACAGGCGAGGAGACCCAGTACTTC. Its translation is CASSPDTGEETQYF.

Notes on this clonotype: Since a much larger clone is just one base distant, this may be a read error. This rearrangement joins TRBV9 to TRBJ2-1, with D unclear. Germline V gene sequence: CDR1 SGDLS, CDR2 YYNGEE. The CDR3 covers 15 residues. Trimming pared 1 base from V and 6 bases from J, leaving 14 bases between. CDR3 sequence reads: CASSVWSGTSNEQFF. DNA for the CDR3: TGTGCCAGCAGCGTATGGTCGGGCACTTCCAATGAGCAGTTCTTC.

This chain connects TRBV28 to TRBJ2-1; TRBD1 aligns across 11 bases. The V gene's germline CDR1 is MDHEN and CDR2 SYDVKM. V lost 6 bases to trimming and J lost 3 bases; unmatched junction nucleotides: 4. The CDR3 spans 15 residues. In nucleotides, the CDR3 is TGTGCCAGCAGCATCGGGACAGGGGGCTACAATGAGCAGTTCTTC. Amino acid sequence: CASSIGTGGYNEQFF.

J is TRBJ2-7 and V is TRBV19, with TRBD2 matching 8 bases. In germline, CDR1 is LNHDA, CDR2 SQIVND (reference sequence). The ends lost 0 bases at V and 5 bases at J; junction bases unmatched: 6. The length of the CDR3 is 15 residues. The CDR3 loop reads CASSIDSGSRNEQYF. CDR3 nucleotides: TGTGCCAGTAGTATAGACAGCGGGAGTAGGAACGAGCAGTACTTC. The variable domain in full, with the rest retrieved from reference TRBV19 and TRBJ2-7, is DGGITQSPKYLFRKEGQNVTLSCEQNLNHDAMYWYRQDPGQGLRLIYYSQIVNDFQKGDIAEGYSVSREKKESFPLTVTSAQKNPTAFYLCASSIDSGSRNEQYFGPGTRLTVT.

This clonotype was recorded only once. This chain links TRBV13 with TRBJ2-1; D unresolved. This CDR3 region has 14 residues. V shed 3 bases and J shed 9 bases, with 15 bases lying between them. Germline CDR1 reads PRHDT; CDR2 reads FYEKMQ (reference sequence). The CDR3 protein is CASSFTVHVSEQFF. The CDR3 nucleotides read TGTGCCAGCAGCTTTACCGTACATGTCAGTGAGCAGTTCTTC.

Note on this clonotype: A single base separates this from a much larger clone, so it may be a read error. The chain carries TRBV11-2 and TRBJ2-7; D might be TRBD1 (5 bases). The germline gives CDR1 SGHAT, CDR2 FQNNGV. CDR3 length equals 15 residues. Here the CDR3 DNA reads TGTGCCGGCAGCCCCGTTGCTGGGCAGGGCGGCGAGCAGTACTTC. It specifies CAGSPVAGQGGEQYF.

Comment on this clonotype: A far larger clone lies a single base away; this is likely a read error. The V call is TRBV6-4, the J call TRBJ2-1, with D uncertain. Germline assignment: CDR1 MRHNA and CDR2 SNTAGT. Trimming pared 6 bases from V and 7 bases from J, leaving 19 bases between. The CDR3 is 15 residues long. The CDR3: CASRPILAGVNEQFF. CDR3 in DNA: TGTGCCAGCAGACCAATATTAGCCGGTGTAAATGAGCAGTTCTTC.

This clonotype was seen ten or more times. This chain links TRBV29-1 with TRBJ1-2; no clear D gene. The CDR3 runs 15 residues. Deletions cut 0 bases from V and 0 bases from J, with 11 bases between. The germline V gene encodes CDR1 SQVTM and CDR2 ANQGSEA. The CDR3 loop is CSVEDRRPSNYGYTF. In DNA, the CDR3 is TGCAGCGTTGAAGATCGCCGGCCTTCTAACTATGGCTACACCTTC.

This clonotype was found a few times. A far larger clone differs by one base, so this is likely a read error. The chain couples TRBV6-5 to TRBJ2-3, with 10 bases identical to TRBD2. V dropped 4 bases and J dropped 1; count of bases not matched to a gene: 20. This CDR3 is 21 amino acids long. The V gene's germline CDR1 is MNHEY and CDR2 SVGAGI. CDR3 region: CASSFRAASLAGVPGTDTQYF. As DNA, the CDR3 is TGTGCCAGCAGTTTCAGGGCCGCTTCGCTAGCGGGAGTGCCGGGCACAGATACGCAGTATTTT.

The rearrangement links TRBV11-2 to TRBJ2-5; 7 nucleotides match TRBD1. This CDR3 region has 16 residues. With V trimmed by 5 bases and J by 2 bases, 11 bases remained unmatched. Per the germline V gene, CDR1 is SGHAT and CDR2 is FQNNGV. Here the CDR3 reads CASSRDSSGAQETQYF. CDR3 DNA: TGTGCCAGCAGCAGGGACAGCTCTGGAGCACAAGAGACCCAGTACTTC.

This clonotype was recorded many times. V gene TRBV19 combines with J gene TRBJ1-5; tentatively, D is TRBD1 (5 bases). Between the trimmed V and J ends, which lost 3 bases and 1 base, there was a span of 13 bases. Germline-derived CDR1 and CDR2 are LNHDA and SQIVND (reference sequence). This CDR3 comprises 16 residues. The CDR3 sequence: CASSMGQGGSNQPQHF. The CDR3, as DNA: TGTGCCAGTAGTATGGGCCAGGGAGGGAGCAATCAGCCCCAGCATTTT.

This clonotype has ten or more counts. The rearrangement joins TRBV15 to TRBJ2-5; 14 nucleotides match TRBD2. The germline V gene encodes CDR1 LNHNV and CDR2 YYDKDF (reference sequence). The CDR3 extends over 17 amino acids. V was pared by 1 base and J by 3 bases, with 4 bases of the junction left unmatched. CDR3 in amino acids: CATSRGRTSGGKETQYF. As DNA, the CDR3 is TGTGCCACCAGCAGAGGTCGGACTAGCGGGGGGAAAGAGACCCAGTACTTC.

V usage is TRBV6-1 and J usage is TRBJ2-5, with 10 bases identical to TRBD1. There are 16 residues in the CDR3. CDR1 is MNHNS, CDR2 SASEGT, per germline. The junction had 9 bases not matched to a gene; V was cut back by 3 bases and J by 5 bases. The CDR3 loop reads CASSDLGTGVGETQYF. CDR3 bases: TGTGCCAGCAGTGATCTTGGGACAGGGGTCGGGGAGACCCAGTACTTC.

This clonotype has just a few counts. The chain carries TRBV5-1 and TRBJ2-1; 8 bases map to TRBD2. Looked up from germline, CDR1 is SGHRS and CDR2 is YFSETQ. This CDR3 contains 16 residues. The ends lost 4 bases at V and 6 bases at J; junction bases unmatched: 12. CDR3 protein: CASSHPNSGIINEQFF. The CDR3, as DNA: TGCGCCAGCAGCCACCCTAATAGCGGGATTATCAATGAGCAGTTCTTC.

This clonotype was observed at least ten times. The chain is built from TRBV28 and TRBJ2-1; 7 nucleotides align to TRBD1. Unmatched junction bases numbered 9, after V lost 4 bases and J lost 9 bases. CDR1 is MDHEN, CDR2 SYDVKM, per germline. CDR3 size: 14 residues. Here the CDR3 reads CASSWDSQTGEQFF. CDR3 nucleotide sequence: TGTGCCAGCAGTTGGGACAGCCAGACGGGTGAGCAGTTCTTC. The full variable domain, rest sourced from reference TRBV28 and TRBJ2-1, is DVKVTQSSRYLVKRTGEKVFLECVQDMDHENMFWYRQDPGLGLRLIYFSYDVKMKEKGDIPEGYSVSREKKERFSLILESASTNQTSMYLCASSWDSQTGEQFFGPGTRLTVL.